A selection of T cell receptor beta chains follows, all from one sample in a study of blood T cell repertoires in COVID-19. Libraries were prepared by immunoSEQ multiplex PCR; TCRdb keeps only in-frame clonotypes and omits some of them. The table lists about 100,000 clones, more than 90% of them singletons. The sequencing input was peripheral blood. Receptor source: a man in his 70s with acute or convalescent COVID-19. The CDR3 runs from the conserved cysteine through the conserved F or W. The order of the fields is CDR3 length, V gene, clone size, J gene, D gene, CDR3 DNA, CDR3 protein. The D gene is left open where the match is weak. Size is stated for part of the rows, as once, few or many counts, or as a class when the clone is expanded.

>16|TRBV18|NA|TRBJ2-1|TRBD2
TGTGCCAGCTCACCACCCGGGAGGAGCTCCTACAATGAGCAGTTCTTC
CASSPPGRSSYNEQFF
>15|TRBV7-8|NA|TRBJ2-5|TRBD1
TGTGCCAGCAGCCAGACACAGGGGGCTATGGAGACCCAGTACTTC
CASSQTQGAMETQYF
>14|TRBV6-5|NA|TRBJ1-1|NA
TGTGCCAGCAGCCAAACAGGGTTGTGGAAGGAAGCTTTCTTT
CASSQTGLWKEAFF
>14|TRBV6-1|NA|TRBJ2-7|TRBD2
TGTGCCAGCAGTGAAGCCGCGGGGGCCTACGAGCAGTACTTC
CASSEAAGAYEQYF
>18|TRBV27|NA|TRBJ1-6|NA
TGTGCCAGCAGTCTACCGGAGGCCGAGAGCTCCTATAATTCACCCCTCCACTTT
CASSLPEAESSYNSPLHF
>14|TRBV7-9|NA|TRBJ1-4|TRBD1
TGTGCCAGCAGCCCCGCAGGGGGACAGGAAAAACTGTTTTTT
CASSPAGGQEKLFF
>15|TRBV6-5|NA|TRBJ1-5|TRBD1
TGTGCCAGCAGTAGGCCAGGACAGGGCGGTCAGCCCCAGCATTTT
CASSRPGQGGQPQHF
>17|TRBV7-9|once|TRBJ2-1|TRBD2
TGTGCCAGCAGCTTAAGGAGGACTAGCGGGAGTCTAGAAGAGCAGTTCTTC
CASSLRRTSGSLEEQFF
>15|TRBV28|NA|TRBJ1-5|NA
TGTGCCAGCAGTTTATTGCCGGGAGGGGATCAGCCCCAGCATTTT
CASSLLPGGDQPQHF
>14|TRBV27|NA|TRBJ2-7|NA
TGTGCCAGCAGTTCAGGGGAGGGAACCTACGAGCAGTACTTC
CASSSGEGTYEQYF
>17|TRBV24-1|NA|TRBJ2-3|NA
TGTGCCACCAGTGATTCCCCGACATTCACCGCCGCAGATACGCAGTATTTT
CATSDSPTFTAADTQYF
>16|TRBV6-5|NA|TRBJ2-5|TRBD1
TGTGCCAGCAGTTCCCTGTTGACAGGGGGGGAAGAGACCCAGTACTTC
CASSSLLTGGEETQYF
>16|TRBV30|NA|TRBJ1-2|TRBD1
TGTGCCTGGAGTGTACACCCGAGACAGGGAAACTATGGCTACACCTTC
CAWSVHPRQGNYGYTF
>15|TRBV25-1|NA|TRBJ2-7|TRBD1
TGTGCCAGCAGCCGCGGACAGGGTGTCTCCTACGAGCAGTACTTC
CASSRGQGVSYEQYF
>14|TRBV3-1/TRBV3-2|NA|TRBJ1-4|TRBD1
TGTGCCAGCAGCCAACAGGGGGCGCGTGAAAAACTGTTTTTT
CASSQQGAREKLFF
>15|TRBV5-1|NA|TRBJ1-2|TRBD1
TGCGCCAGCAGCTTGGCCCCAGGGGGATATGGTGGCTACACCTTC
CASSLAPGGYGGYTF
>17|TRBV10-2|NA|TRBJ2-5|TRBD2
TGCGCCAGCAGTGAGTCGATTGTCGGGAGGGCCCGTGAGACCCAGTACTTC
CASSESIVGRARETQYF
>14|TRBV6-5|NA|TRBJ2-1|TRBD1
TGTGCCAGCACACGGACAGGTTCTTCCCATGAGCAGTTCTTC
CASTRTGSSHEQFF
>15|TRBV3-1/TRBV3-2|NA|TRBJ2-7|TRBD1
TGTGCCAGCAGCCGACAGGGCGATGGGTTATACGAGCAGTACTTC
CASSRQGDGLYEQYF
>14|TRBV4-1|NA|TRBJ1-1|NA
TGCGCCAGCAGCCAAGACAGGGTTAACACTGAAGCTTTCTTT
CASSQDRVNTEAFF
>14|TRBV21-1|few|TRBJ2-5|NA
TGTGCCAGCAGCCCGGTTGTGACTCAAGAGACCCAGTACTTC
CASSPVVTQETQYF
>15|TRBV4-3|NA|TRBJ1-2|TRBD1
TGCGCCAGCAGCCAAGAGACAGGGGCCAACTATGGCTACACCTTC
CASSQETGANYGYTF
>16|TRBV21-1|NA|TRBJ1-1|NA
TGTGCCAGCAGCAAGGTACTAGCTACACAACGCACTGAAGCTTTCTTT
CASSKVLATQRTEAFF
>14|TRBV24-1|NA|TRBJ2-1|NA
TGTGCCACCAGTGATAAAAGGAGCTACAATGAGCAGTTCTTC
CATSDKRSYNEQFF
>14|TRBV11-2|NA|TRBJ2-5|NA
TGTGCCAGCAGCTTACAGGCTTTCCAAGAGACCCAGTACTTC
CASSLQAFQETQYF